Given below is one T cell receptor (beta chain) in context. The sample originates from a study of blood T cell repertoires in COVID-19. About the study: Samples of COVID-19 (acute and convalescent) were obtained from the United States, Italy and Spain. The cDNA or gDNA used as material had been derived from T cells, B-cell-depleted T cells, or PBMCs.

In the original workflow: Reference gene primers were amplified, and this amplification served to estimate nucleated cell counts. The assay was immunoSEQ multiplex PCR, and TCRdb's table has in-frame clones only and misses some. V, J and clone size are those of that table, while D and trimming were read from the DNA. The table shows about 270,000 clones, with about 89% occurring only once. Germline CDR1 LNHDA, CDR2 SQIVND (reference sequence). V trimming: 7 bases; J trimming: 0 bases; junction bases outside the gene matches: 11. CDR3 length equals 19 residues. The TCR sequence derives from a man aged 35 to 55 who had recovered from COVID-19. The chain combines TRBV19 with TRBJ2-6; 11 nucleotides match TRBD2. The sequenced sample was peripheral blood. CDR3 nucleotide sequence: TGTGCCAGTATCAAGACTAGCGGGACCAAAATCTCTGGGGCCAACGTCCTGACTTTC. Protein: CASIKTSGTKISGANVLTF.